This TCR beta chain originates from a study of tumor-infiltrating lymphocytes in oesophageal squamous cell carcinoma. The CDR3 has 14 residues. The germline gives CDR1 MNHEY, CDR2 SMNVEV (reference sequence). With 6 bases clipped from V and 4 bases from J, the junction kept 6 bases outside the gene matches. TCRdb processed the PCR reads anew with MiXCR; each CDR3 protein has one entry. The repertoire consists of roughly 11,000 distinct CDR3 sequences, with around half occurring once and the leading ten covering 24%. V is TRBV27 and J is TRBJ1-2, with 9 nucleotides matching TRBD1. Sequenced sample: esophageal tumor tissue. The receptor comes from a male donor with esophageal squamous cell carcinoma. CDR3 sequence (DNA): TGTGCCAGCAGCCCTGGGACAGGGCTCTATGGCTACACCTTC. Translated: CASSPGTGLYGYTF.